This record covers a single TCR beta chain. Its antigen is undetermined. Using immunoSEQ multiplex PCR, the repertoire was profiled, and TCRdb retains in-frame clones only, with some absent. The data show 330,000 or so clones, roughly 70% seen once. The length of the CDR3 is 14 residues. V lost 3 bases, J lost 8 bases, and 16 bases lay in between. Germline CDR1 and CDR2: SGHVS and FNYEAQ. These data belong to a study of shared clonotypes between healthy human individuals. The study, taken as a whole, reports: Naive CD4 clonotypes were shared across a handful of donors at roughly 5%. Limited genetic and exposure-history diversity came from having few donors. Some clonotypes were shared by all four sorted-subset donors, while others were not shared. The non-shared ones had lower generation probabilities than the shared ones. An effect of sequencing depth on clonotype sharing among donors was expected.

The sequenced sample was memory CD4+ T cells sorted from blood. Sample subset: CD45RA-negative fraction. The V call is TRBV7-6, the J call TRBJ1-2; D is ambiguous. This receptor was obtained from a man aged 25-40 years in good health. The CDR3 sequence: CASSLGKGGEGYTF. In DNA form, the CDR3 reads TGTGCCAGCAGCTTGGGTAAAGGAGGCGAGGGCTACACCTTC.